This T cell receptor beta chain appears in the sequencing data of a study of T-cell memory formation after mild COVID-19. Points from the study as a whole: Chiefly within CM and EM were the contracting CD4+ clones; CD8+ ones were within EMRA.

The 5'RACE method, run with constant-segment primers, produced TCR alpha and TCR beta cDNA libraries (carrying sample barcodes and UMIs). One entry per CDR3 protein, called by TCRdb with MiXCR from the 5' RACE reads. The table records under 650,000 distinct CDR3 sequences, 15% to 20% of them present only once. Germline loops: CDR1 MNHEY, CDR2 SVGAGI. The CDR3 covers 14 residues. V lost 5 bases and J lost 8; bases outside the gene matches: 11. In the case of this clonotype: Its antigen is unknown.

This TCR came from an adult woman who had mild COVID-19 (a few samples of this study predate the infection). Cell type and time point are not known. The chain employs TRBV6-5 and TRBJ1-1, with TRBD1 matching 7 bases. Sample: PBMCs or a T cell subset sorted from them (not recorded which). Here the CDR3 DNA reads TGTGCCAGCAGTCGTGGACAGGAGGGCCAAGAAGCTTTCTTT. Its translation: CASSRGQEGQEAFF.